This T cell receptor (beta chain) was sequenced during a study of prognosis after radiotherapy for stage I lung cancer. Study overall: The radiotherapy was SBRT split into 3 to 5 fractions, giving a biologically effective dose of at least 100 Gy.

The study's findings and limits: Differential TRBV and TRBJ gene usage was reported between patients with metastases and patients without them.

Genomic DNA was the source, and TCR beta CDR3 was amplified from it by two-round multiplex PCR. Amplification during the initial PCR round employed primers specific to each TRBV and TRBJ gene. Via MiXCR, TCRdb re-called the multiplex PCR reads, giving one row per CDR3 protein. The sample contains some 60,000 distinct CDR3 sequences, more than 20% of which appear only once. This clonotype showed up many times. Its antigen is as yet unknown. This receptor was obtained from a donor of 50 years or more with non-small cell lung cancer. Sequencing was performed on PBMCs, taken before or after stereotactic body radiation therapy (not recorded which).

This CDR3 is CASKDRALDEKLFF. The CDR3 coding sequence is TGTGCCAGCAAGGACCGTGCCTTAGATGAAAAACTGTTTTTT. The gene calls are TRBV6-1 and TRBJ1-4; D is undetermined. The germline gives CDR1 MNHNS, CDR2 SASEGT. Trimming removed 7 bases at V and 6 bases at J, with 15 bases between. This CDR3 contains 14 residues.